This passage covers 27 T cell receptor beta chains from one sample sequenced in a study of vaccination and CD4 T cells after COVID-19. Treatment denoted: roughly 11-day PBMC culture with coronavirus spike peptide pools or control peptides (ViraFEST assay). Antigen specificity for these receptors is unknown. Sequencing of DNA taken from cultured CD4+ T cells relied on the Oncomine TCR Beta short-read assay. One entry per CDR3 protein results from TCRdb running MiXCR on the PCR reads. This repertoire shows 8,000 to 9,500 distinct CDR3 sequences, under 65% found once; its top ten account for about 14%. Sequences were derived from cultured CD4+ T cells from blood, sampled after SARS-CoV-2 vaccination. Receptor source: a human donor with COVID-19.

The chain has TRBV30 and TRBJ1-2; possibly TRBD1 for D (6 bases). Trimming removed 2 bases from V and 5 bases from J, with 18 bases in between. Per germline, CDR1 GTSNPN and CDR2 SVGIG (reference sequence). This CDR3 contains 15 residues. CDR3 in DNA: TGTGCCTGGAGTACCCCGACAGAGGGGGTTTATGGCTACACCTTC. Translation gives CAWSTPTEGVYGYTF.

The chain couples TRBV30 to TRBJ1-1, with a weak D call TRBD1 (5 bases). From germline, CDR1 is GTSNPN and CDR2 SVGIG (reference sequence). CDR3 length: 14 amino acids. V was cut by 2 bases and J by 4 bases, with 14 bases left in between. The chain's CDR3 is CAWSLERGGTEAFF. CDR3 DNA: TGTGCCTGGAGTCTAGAAAGGGGAGGCACTGAAGCTTTCTTT.

This clonotype is labeled as large. This chain links TRBV19 with TRBJ1-2, with unresolved D. The CDR3 extends over 14 amino acids. CDR1 and CDR2 from the germline V gene are LNHDA and SQIVND (reference sequence). V was trimmed by 1 base and J by 4 bases, leaving 10 bases between them. The CDR3 DNA reads as TGTGCCAGTAGTATAGGCGACTCCCTCTATGGCTACACCTTC. It codes for CASSIGDSLYGYTF.

The V call is TRBV4-1, the J call TRBJ2-5; TRBD1 matches 9 bases. Germline lookup yields CDR1 MGHRA and CDR2 YSYEKL. CDR3 length: 16 amino acids. Unmatched junction bases numbered 12, after V lost 5 bases and J lost 5 bases. CDR3 in amino acids: CASSSQTGGFMETQYF. CDR3 DNA sequence: TGCGCCAGCAGCTCACAGACAGGGGGTTTCATGGAGACCCAGTACTTC.

This clonotype was found once. The chain employs TRBV27 and TRBJ2-3, with 8 bases matching TRBD2. This CDR3 is 14 amino acids long. Germline values: CDR1 MNHEY, CDR2 SMNVEV (reference sequence). V dropped 6 bases and J dropped 5; count of bases not matched to a gene: 7. CDR3 in amino acids: CASRRGGSEDTQYF. DNA of the CDR3: TGTGCCAGCAGACGGGGGGGGAGCGAAGATACGCAGTATTTT.

The chain uses TRBV20-1 and TRBJ2-3, with D perhaps TRBD2 (7 bases). This CDR3 is built from 14 residues. V was cut by 4 bases and J by 2 bases, with 13 bases left in between. Germline loops: CDR1 DFQATT, CDR2 SNEGSKA (reference sequence). This chain's CDR3 is CSATGRGHTDTQYF. The CDR3, as DNA: TGCAGTGCTACCGGGCGGGGGCACACAGATACGCAGTATTTT.

V is TRBV27 and J is TRBJ1-1, with 7 positions matching TRBD1. This CDR3 comprises 17 residues. Per germline, CDR1 MNHEY and CDR2 SMNVEV (reference sequence). Unmatched junction bases numbered 14, after V lost 5 bases and J lost 2 bases. CDR3: CASSIPGRGKGNTEAFF. CDR3 nucleotide sequence: TGTGCCAGCAGTATCCCGGGCAGGGGGAAAGGTAACACTGAAGCTTTCTTT.

The genes are TRBV7-3 and TRBJ2-1, with D possibly matching TRBD2 (6 bases). Germline V gene data show CDR1 as SGHTA and CDR2 as FQGTGA. V lost 5 bases and J lost 7, with 12 bases in between. CDR3 length equals 13 residues. The CDR3 coding sequence is TGTGCCAGCAGCGAGAGTCGGGGGAATGAGCAGTTCTTC. It encodes CASSESRGNEQFF.

The chain has TRBV10-3 and TRBJ2-1; 10 positions match TRBD2. J lost 5 bases, V lost 5 bases, and 9 bases had no gene match. Germline-derived CDR1 and CDR2 are ENHRY and SYGVKD. This CDR3 spans 16 amino acids. For the CDR3, the DNA is TGTGCCATCAGTTTATCTAGCGGGGGCACGAACAATGAGCAGTTCTTC. Translating gives CAISLSSGGTNNEQFF.

This clonotype was detected only a few times. The chain links TRBV20-1 to TRBJ1-6, with 8 positions matching TRBD1. The trim removed 6 bases at V and 7 bases at J, leaving 11 bases unmatched. The V gene's germline CDR1 is DFQATT and CDR2 SNEGSKA (reference sequence). The CDR3 spans 15 residues. The CDR3 region is CSARNQGALNSPLHF. The CDR3 nucleotides read TGCAGTGCCCGGAATCAGGGGGCTCTGAATTCACCCCTCCACTTT.

This chain joins TRBV6-1 and TRBJ1-2; 8 nucleotides agree with TRBD1. V lost 6 bases, J lost 7 bases, and 4 bases stayed unmatched. This CDR3 comprises 12 residues. Germline V gene data show CDR1 as MNHNS and CDR2 as SASEGT. The CDR3 is CASSPGQGGYTF. CDR3 bases: TGTGCCAGCAGCCCCGGACAGGGTGGCTACACCTTC.

This sequence joins TRBV6-1 and TRBJ2-2; 12 bases match TRBD2. Germline CDR1 and CDR2: MNHNS and SASEGT. The CDR3 has 16 residues. V dropped 7 bases and J dropped 1; count of bases not matched to a gene: 4. CDR3 nucleotides: TGTGCCAGCACTTCACTAGCGGGGGGGAACACCGGGGAGCTGTTTTTT. Translating it yields CASTSLAGGNTGELFF.

The rearrangement links TRBV19 to TRBJ1-2; 7 bases map to TRBD1. Trimming at V came to 5 bases and at J to 4 bases, leaving 10 bases not matched to a gene. The CDR3 is made up of 15 amino acids. Germline V gives CDR1 LNHDA, CDR2 SQIVND (reference sequence). CDR3 residues: CASSPYSRGGYGYTF. CDR3 in DNA: TGTGCCAGTAGTCCCTATAGCAGGGGGGGCTATGGCTACACCTTC.

V and J are TRBV20-1 and TRBJ2-2, with D tentatively TRBD1 (5 bases). Between the trimmed V and J ends, which lost 1 base and 3 bases, there was a span of 12 bases. The CDR3 length is 15 residues. Germline V gives CDR1 DFQATT, CDR2 SNEGSKA (reference sequence). The CDR3 bases are TGCAGTGCTAGAGTTTGGCAGGGTGACACCGGGGAGCTGTTTTTT. It yields the protein CSARVWQGDTGELFF.

By proportion, this clonotype is large. The rearrangement joins TRBV2 to TRBJ1-5, with 11 positions matching TRBD1. J was trimmed by 7 bases and V by 6 bases; bases with no gene match: 11. Germline V gene lookup returns CDR1 SNHLY and CDR2 FYNNEI. The CDR3 totals 16 residues. The CDR3 bases are TGTGCCAGCAGCCTGAGGACAGGGGGCGCGGGGCAGCCCCAGCATTTT. The encoded protein is CASSLRTGGAGQPQHF.

V gene TRBV7-9 combines with J gene TRBJ1-2; D not resolved. The V gene's germline CDR1 is SEHNR and CDR2 FQNEAQ (reference sequence). V dropped 1 base and J dropped 9 bases, with 12 bases sitting between them. The CDR3 totals 13 residues. The CDR3 spells CASSLDSGSSYTF. The CDR3 bases are TGTGCCAGCAGCTTAGATTCGGGGTCGAGCTACACCTTC.

The J gene is TRBJ1-6, the V gene TRBV19; TRBD1 matches at 7 bases. Germline CDR1 LNHDA, CDR2 SQIVND (reference sequence). Trimming removed 0 bases from V and 14 bases from J; junction bases left unmatched: 4. The CDR3 sequence is 13 residues long. The CDR3 spells CASSIEQGSALHF. CDR3 sequence (DNA): TGTGCCAGTAGTATAGAACAGGGGAGTGCCCTCCACTTT.

This clonotype has just a few counts. The chain has TRBV6-4 and TRBJ2-7; D is undetermined. Trimming cost V 4 bases and J 6 bases, with 13 bases left between them. The germline gives CDR1 MRHNA, CDR2 SNTAGT. This CDR3 is built from 13 residues. CDR3 residues: CASSVIQASEQYF. CDR3 sequence (DNA): TGTGCCAGCAGTGTCATCCAGGCCTCCGAGCAGTACTTC.

This clonotype was found a few times. The chain recombines TRBV24-1 with TRBJ1-5, with 9 bases fitting TRBD1. The junction had 2 bases not matched to a gene; V was cut back by 5 bases and J by 1 base. CDR1 and CDR2 (germline): KGHDR, SFDVKD. This CDR3 spans 15 amino acids. The CDR3, as DNA: TGTGCCACCAGTGGTACAGGGGGCAGCAATCAGCCCCAGCATTTT. This codes for CATSGTGGSNQPQHF.

The count of this clonotype is one. V and J are TRBV6-1 and TRBJ2-5; a possible D gene is TRBD2 (5 bases). The germline CDR1 and CDR2 sequences are MNHNS and SASEGT. This CDR3 contains 13 residues. V shed 1 base and J shed 5 bases, with 8 bases lying between them. The CDR3 DNA is TGTGCCAGCAGTGAAGGGCGGGCGGAGACCCAGTACTTC. It encodes CASSEGRAETQYF.

The V and J genes are TRBV12-3 or TRBV12-4 and TRBJ1-2; perhaps TRBD1 as D (5 bases). The CDR3 runs to 14 residues. V lost 6 bases, J lost 4 bases, and 15 bases lay in between. Here the CDR3 DNA reads TGTGCCAGCAGCCCCAGGGCAGGGATCTATGGCTACACCTTC. Translating gives CASSPRAGIYGYTF.

This clonotype was observed a few times. CDR3: CASSLQAGGLSTEAFF. CDR3 DNA: TGTGCCAGCAGCTTACAGGCAGGGGGGCTGAGCACTGAAGCTTTCTTT. J is TRBJ1-1 and V is TRBV7-3, with 7 bases aligning to TRBD1. Germline values: CDR1 SGHTA, CDR2 FQGTGA. Trimming removed 2 bases from V and 4 bases from J; junction bases left unmatched: 10. The CDR3 consists of 16 residues.

Here the CDR3 DNA reads TGTGCCAGCAGCGTATGGTGGGCGAATCAGCCCCAGCATTTT. Amino acids: CASSVWWANQPQHF. This rearrangement joins TRBV5-6 to TRBJ1-5; no firm D call. CDR1 SGHDT and CDR2 YYEEEE come from the germline V gene. V lost 4 bases, J lost 4 bases, and 12 bases lay in between. The CDR3 consists of 14 residues. Filled out from reference TRBV5-6 and TRBJ1-5, the complete variable domain reads DAGVTQSPTHLIKTRGQQVTLRCSPKSGHDTVSWYQQALGQGPQFIFQYYEEEERQRGNFPDRFSGHQFPNYSSELNVNALLLGDSALYLCASSVWWANQPQHFGDGTRLSIL.

V usage is TRBV11-3 and J usage is TRBJ2-6; D gene ambiguous. The germline V and J ends were trimmed by 4 bases and 5 bases, with 9 bases remaining between them. The CDR3 is 14 amino acids. The germline V gene encodes CDR1 SGHNT and CDR2 YENEEA. For the CDR3, the DNA is TGTGCCAGCAGCTCCTCTTCCCGGGCCAACGTCCTGACTTTC. It yields the protein CASSSSSRANVLTF.

The genes are TRBV18 and TRBJ2-3; TRBD1 might be the D (5 bases). Trimming took off 7 bases at V and 0 bases at J, with 11 bases between the two ends. Germline CDR1 and CDR2: KGHSH and LQKENI. The CDR3 runs to 14 residues. The CDR3 loop reads CASYPPGSTDTQYF. CDR3 DNA sequence: TGTGCCAGCTACCCGCCAGGGAGCACAGATACGCAGTATTTT.

This chain connects TRBV7-9 to TRBJ1-5; 9 bases match TRBD1. Germline trimming cut 2 bases from V and 5 bases from J; bases unmatched to any gene: 4. Germline V lookup: CDR1 SEHNR, CDR2 FQNEAQ (reference sequence). This CDR3 contains 15 residues. The DNA for the CDR3 is TGTGCCAGCAGCTTATCGGGACAGGGACATCAGCCCCAGCATTTT. Its translation: CASSLSGQGHQPQHF.

There are a few counts of this clonotype. The chain has TRBV6-5 and TRBJ1-2, with 12 bases matching TRBD1. The germline CDR1 and CDR2 sequences are MNHEY and SVGAGI. The CDR3 extends over 17 amino acids. V lost 2 bases, J lost 0 bases, and 4 bases stayed unmatched. Here the CDR3 reads CASSYPGQGAANYGYTF. CDR3 in DNA: TGTGCCAGCAGTTACCCGGGACAGGGGGCCGCTAACTATGGCTACACCTTC.